This T cell receptor (beta chain) was sequenced for a study of blood T cell repertoires in COVID-19. About the research overall: Acute and convalescent COVID-19 samples came from the United States, Italy and Spain. In each case, the material was cDNA or gDNA derived from T cells, B-cell-depleted T cells, or PBMCs.

The CDR3 runs to 12 residues. The V end lost 5 bases, the J end lost 8 bases, and 13 bases lay between the germline ends. Germline V gene lookup returns CDR1 GTSNPN and CDR2 SVGIG (reference sequence). In the authors' methods: Researchers report that nucleated cell counts were estimated from reference gene primer amplification. Some clones are missing from TCRdb's copy, which holds only in-frame ones; the method was immunoSEQ multiplex PCR. D and trimming come from the DNA, and the V and J calls and clone size come from that table. The repertoire holds 60,000 or so clones, around 90% seen once, with 13% to 15% in the top ten.

This TCR came from a human donor with active COVID-19. The donor label of this sample is uncertain. The chain carries TRBV30 and TRBJ2-1; possibly TRBD1 for D (6 bases). The material sequenced was peripheral blood. The CDR3 here is CAWGSDRYEQFF. CDR3 DNA: TGTGCCTGGGGTTCCGACAGGTATGAGCAGTTCTTC.